This T cell receptor (beta chain) was recovered during a study of blood T cells in healthy people across ages. At the level of the study: Template switching picked up about one barcoded beta molecule for each two T cells.

A second PCR of roughly 7 to 11 cycles used a sample-barcoded 5' primer and a J-beta primer mix. TCRdb reanalysed the 5' RACE reads using MiXCR and keeps one entry per CDR3 protein. The profile covers 700,000 to 850,000 distinct CDR3 sequences, with about 36% appearing a single time and 10% to 15% taken by the ten largest. J lost 7 bases, V lost 5 bases, and 8 bases had no gene match. The CDR3 is 14 residues long. Germline assignment: CDR1 MNHEY and CDR2 SVGAGI. This receptor was obtained from a man in his late teens or twenties in good health. Sequencing was done on a sample of blood. The V and J genes are TRBV6-5 and TRBJ2-3, with 8 bases fitting TRBD1. CDR3 loop: CASSTDRGLYTQYF. For the CDR3, the DNA is TGTGCCAGCAGTACCGACAGGGGTCTATATACGCAGTATTTT.